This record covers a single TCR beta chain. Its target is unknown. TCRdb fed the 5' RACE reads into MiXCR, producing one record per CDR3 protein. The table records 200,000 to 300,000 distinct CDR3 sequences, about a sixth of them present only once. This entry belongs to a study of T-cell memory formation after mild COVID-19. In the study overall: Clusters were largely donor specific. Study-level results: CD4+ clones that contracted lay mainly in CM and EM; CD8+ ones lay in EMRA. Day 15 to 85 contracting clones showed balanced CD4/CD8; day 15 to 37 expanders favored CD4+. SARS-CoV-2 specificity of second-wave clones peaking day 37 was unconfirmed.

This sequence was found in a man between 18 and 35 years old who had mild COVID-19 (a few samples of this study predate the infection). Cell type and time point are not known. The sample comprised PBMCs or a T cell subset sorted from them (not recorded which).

CDR3 region: CASSQESLSYGYTF. Written as DNA, the CDR3 is TGTGCCAGCAGCCAAGAGTCGCTGAGCTATGGCTACACCTTC. V is TRBV14 and J is TRBJ1-2, with no clear D. From germline, CDR1 is SGHDN and CDR2 FVKESK. With 0 bases removed from V and 4 bases from J, the gap between germline ends came to 9 bases. The length of the CDR3 is 14 residues.